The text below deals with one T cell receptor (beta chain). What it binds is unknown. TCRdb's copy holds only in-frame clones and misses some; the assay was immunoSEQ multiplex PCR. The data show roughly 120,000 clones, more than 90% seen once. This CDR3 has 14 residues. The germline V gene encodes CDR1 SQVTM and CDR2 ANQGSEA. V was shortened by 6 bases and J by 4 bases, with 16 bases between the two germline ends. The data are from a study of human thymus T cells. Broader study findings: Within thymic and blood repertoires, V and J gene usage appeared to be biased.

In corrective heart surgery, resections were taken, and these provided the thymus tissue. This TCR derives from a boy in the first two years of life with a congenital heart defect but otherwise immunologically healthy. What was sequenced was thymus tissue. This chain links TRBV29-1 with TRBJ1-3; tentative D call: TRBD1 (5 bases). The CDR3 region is CSVLGWGEGNTIYF. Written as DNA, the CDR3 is TGCAGCGTCCTAGGGTGGGGCGAAGGAAACACCATATATTTT.